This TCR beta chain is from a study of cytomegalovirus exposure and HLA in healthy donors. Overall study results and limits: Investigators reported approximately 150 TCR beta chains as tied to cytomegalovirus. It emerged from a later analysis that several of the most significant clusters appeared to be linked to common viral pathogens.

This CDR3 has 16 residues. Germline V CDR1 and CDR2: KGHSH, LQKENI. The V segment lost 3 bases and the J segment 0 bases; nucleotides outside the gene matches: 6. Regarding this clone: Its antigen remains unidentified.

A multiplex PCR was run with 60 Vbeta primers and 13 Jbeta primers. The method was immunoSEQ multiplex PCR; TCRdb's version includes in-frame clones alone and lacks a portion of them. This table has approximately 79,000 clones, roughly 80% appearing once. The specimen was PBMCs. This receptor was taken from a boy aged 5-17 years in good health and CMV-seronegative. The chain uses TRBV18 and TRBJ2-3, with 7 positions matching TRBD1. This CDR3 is CASSPLRDSSTDTQYF. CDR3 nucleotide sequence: TGTGCCAGCTCACCCCTTCGGGACAGTAGCACAGATACGCAGTATTTT.